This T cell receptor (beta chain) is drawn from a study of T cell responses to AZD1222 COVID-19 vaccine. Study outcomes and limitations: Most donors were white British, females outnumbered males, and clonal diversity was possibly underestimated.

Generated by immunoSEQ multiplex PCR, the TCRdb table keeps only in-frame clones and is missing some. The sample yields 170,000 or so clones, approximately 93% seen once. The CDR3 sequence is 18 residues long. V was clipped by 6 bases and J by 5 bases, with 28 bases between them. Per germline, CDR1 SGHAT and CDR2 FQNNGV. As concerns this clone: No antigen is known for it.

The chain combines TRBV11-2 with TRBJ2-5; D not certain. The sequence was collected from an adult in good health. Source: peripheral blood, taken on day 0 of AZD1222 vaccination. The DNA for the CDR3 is TGTGCCAGCAGACCCCAGAGAAGGAACAGCGCTCGCGAGGAGACCCAGTACTTC. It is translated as CASRPQRRNSAREETQYF.